This TCR beta chain is from a study of T cell changes during pregnancy in multiple sclerosis. Clones were read by immunoSEQ multiplex PCR, and TCRdb kept only the in-frame ones, dropping some. Among approximately 100,000 clones listed, 91% were seen once. Germline V gives CDR1 MGHRA, CDR2 YSYEKL. The trim removed 3 bases at V and 3 bases at J, leaving 3 bases unmatched. The CDR3 runs to 15 residues. J is TRBJ2-2 and V is TRBV4-1, with 8 bases matching TRBD1. The receptor was derived from a female donor with multiple sclerosis, enrolled in a pregnancy study. Specimen: peripheral blood, collected in the second trimester of pregnancy. CDR3 loop: CASSQGQVYTGELFF. In DNA form, the CDR3 reads TGCGCCAGCAGCCAGGGACAGGTATACACCGGGGAGCTGTTTTTT.